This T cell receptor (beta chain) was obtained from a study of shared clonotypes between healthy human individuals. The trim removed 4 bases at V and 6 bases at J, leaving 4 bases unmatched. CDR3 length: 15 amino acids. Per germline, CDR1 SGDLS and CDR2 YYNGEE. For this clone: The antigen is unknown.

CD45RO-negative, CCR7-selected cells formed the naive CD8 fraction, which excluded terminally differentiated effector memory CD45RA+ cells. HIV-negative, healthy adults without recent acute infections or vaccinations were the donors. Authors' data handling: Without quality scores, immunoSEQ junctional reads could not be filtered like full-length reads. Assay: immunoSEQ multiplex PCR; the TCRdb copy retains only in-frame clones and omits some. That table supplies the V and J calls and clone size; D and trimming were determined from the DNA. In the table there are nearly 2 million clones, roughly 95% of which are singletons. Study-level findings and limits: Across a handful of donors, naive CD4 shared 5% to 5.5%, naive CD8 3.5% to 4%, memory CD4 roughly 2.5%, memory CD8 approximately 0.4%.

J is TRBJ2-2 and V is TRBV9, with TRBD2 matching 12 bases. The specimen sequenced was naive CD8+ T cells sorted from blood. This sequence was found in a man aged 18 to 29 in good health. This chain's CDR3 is CASSSGTSGPGELFF. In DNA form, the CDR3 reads TGTGCCAGCAGCTCAGGGACTAGCGGGCCCGGGGAGCTGTTTTTT.